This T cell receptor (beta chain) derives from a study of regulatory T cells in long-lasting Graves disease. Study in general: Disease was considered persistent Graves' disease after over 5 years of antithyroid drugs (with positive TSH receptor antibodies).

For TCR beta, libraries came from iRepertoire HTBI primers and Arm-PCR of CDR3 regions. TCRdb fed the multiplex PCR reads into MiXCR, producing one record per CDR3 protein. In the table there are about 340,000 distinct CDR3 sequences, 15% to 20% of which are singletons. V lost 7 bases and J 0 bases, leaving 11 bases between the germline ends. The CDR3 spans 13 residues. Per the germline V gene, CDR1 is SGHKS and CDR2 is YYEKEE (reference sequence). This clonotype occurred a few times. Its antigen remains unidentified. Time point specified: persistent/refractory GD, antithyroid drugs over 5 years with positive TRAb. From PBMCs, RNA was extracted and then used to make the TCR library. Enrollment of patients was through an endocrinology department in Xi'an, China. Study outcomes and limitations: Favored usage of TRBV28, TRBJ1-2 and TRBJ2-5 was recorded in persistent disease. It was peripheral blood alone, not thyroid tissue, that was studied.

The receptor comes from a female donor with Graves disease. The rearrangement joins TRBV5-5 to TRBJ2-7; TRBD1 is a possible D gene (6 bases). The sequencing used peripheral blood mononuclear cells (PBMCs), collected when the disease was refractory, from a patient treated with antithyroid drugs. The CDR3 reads CASVTGPSYEQYF. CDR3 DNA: TGTGCCAGCGTAACAGGGCCCTCCTACGAGCAGTACTTC.